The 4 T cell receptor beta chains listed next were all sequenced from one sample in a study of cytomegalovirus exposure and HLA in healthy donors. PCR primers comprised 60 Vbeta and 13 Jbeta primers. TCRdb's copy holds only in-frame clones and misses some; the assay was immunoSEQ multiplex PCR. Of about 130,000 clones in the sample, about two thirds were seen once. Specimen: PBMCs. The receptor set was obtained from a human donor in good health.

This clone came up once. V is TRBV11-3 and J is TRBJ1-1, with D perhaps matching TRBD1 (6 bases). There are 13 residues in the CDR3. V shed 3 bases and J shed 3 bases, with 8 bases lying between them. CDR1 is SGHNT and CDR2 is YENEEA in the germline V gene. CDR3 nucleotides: TGTGCCAGCAGCTTCCGACAGGACACTGAAGCTTTCTTT. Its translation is CASSFRQDTEAFF.

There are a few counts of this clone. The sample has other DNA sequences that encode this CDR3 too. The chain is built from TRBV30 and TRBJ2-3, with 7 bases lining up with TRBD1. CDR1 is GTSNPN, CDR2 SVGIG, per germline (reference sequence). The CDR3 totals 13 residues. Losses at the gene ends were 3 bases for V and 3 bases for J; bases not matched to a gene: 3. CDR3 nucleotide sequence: TGTGCCTGGAGAGAGGGGGCTACAGATACGCAGTATTTT. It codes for CAWREGATDTQYF.

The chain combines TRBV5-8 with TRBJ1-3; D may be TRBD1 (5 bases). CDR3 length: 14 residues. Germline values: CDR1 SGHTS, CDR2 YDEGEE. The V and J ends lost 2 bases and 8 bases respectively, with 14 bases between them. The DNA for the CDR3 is TGTGCCAGCAGCTTATATGGCAGGGCGGACACCATATATTTT. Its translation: CASSLYGRADTIYF.

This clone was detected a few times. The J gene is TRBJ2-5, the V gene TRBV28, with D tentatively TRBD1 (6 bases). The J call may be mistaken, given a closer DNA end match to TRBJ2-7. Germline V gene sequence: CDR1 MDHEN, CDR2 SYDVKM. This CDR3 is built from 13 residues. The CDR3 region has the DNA TGTGCCAGCATAGCACAGGGTGGTTACGAGCAGTACTTC. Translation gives CASIAQGGYEQYF.